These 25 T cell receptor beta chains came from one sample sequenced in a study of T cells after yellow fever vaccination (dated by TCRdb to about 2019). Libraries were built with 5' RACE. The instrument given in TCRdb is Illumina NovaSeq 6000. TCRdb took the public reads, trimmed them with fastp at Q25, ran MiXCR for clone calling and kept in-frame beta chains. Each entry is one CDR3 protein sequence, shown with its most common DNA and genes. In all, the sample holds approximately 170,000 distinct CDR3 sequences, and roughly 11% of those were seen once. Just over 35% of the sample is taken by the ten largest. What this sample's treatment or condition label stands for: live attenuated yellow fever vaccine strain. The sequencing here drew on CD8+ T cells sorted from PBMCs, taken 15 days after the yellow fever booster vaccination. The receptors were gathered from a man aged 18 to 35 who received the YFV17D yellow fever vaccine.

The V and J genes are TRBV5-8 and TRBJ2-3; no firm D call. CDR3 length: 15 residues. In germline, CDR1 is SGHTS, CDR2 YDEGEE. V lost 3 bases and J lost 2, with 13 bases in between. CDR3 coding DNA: TGTGCCAGCAGCTACGGAATCCGGACCACAGATACGCAGTATTTT. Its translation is CASSYGIRTTDTQYF.

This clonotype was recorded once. CDR3 DNA: TGTGCCAATGGACCGAACACCGGGGAGCTGTTTTTT. Encoded protein: CANGPNTGELFF. This chain joins TRBV5-4 and TRBJ2-2; D remains ambiguous. This CDR3 spans 12 amino acids. V lost 9 bases and J lost 0, with 6 bases in between. Germline values: CDR1 SGHNT, CDR2 YYREEE (reference sequence).

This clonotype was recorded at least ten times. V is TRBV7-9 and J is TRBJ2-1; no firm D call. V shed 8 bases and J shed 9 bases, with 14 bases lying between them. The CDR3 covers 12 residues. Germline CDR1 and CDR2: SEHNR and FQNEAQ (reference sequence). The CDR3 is CASESHMGEQFF. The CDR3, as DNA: TGTGCCAGCGAAAGTCATATGGGTGAGCAGTTCTTC.

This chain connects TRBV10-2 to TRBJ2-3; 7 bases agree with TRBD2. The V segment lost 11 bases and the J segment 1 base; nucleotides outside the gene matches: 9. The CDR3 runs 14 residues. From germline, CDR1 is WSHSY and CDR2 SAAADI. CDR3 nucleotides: TGCGCCCTTGGCGTTGCGGGGGGCACAGATACGCAGTATTTT. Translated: CALGVAGGTDTQYF.

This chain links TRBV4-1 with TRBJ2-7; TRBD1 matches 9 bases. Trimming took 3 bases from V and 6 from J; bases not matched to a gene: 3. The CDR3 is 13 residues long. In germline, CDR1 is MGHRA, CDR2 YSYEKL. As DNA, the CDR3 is TGCGCCAGCAGCCATCAGACAGGGGGCGAGCAGTACGTC. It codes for CASSHQTGGEQYV.

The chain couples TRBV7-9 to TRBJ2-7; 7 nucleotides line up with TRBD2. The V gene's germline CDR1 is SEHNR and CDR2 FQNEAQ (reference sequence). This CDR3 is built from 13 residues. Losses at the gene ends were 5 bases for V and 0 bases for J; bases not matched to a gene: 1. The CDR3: CASSREDSYEQYV. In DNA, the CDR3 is TGTGCCAGCAGCCGGGAGGACTCCTACGAGCAGTACGTC.

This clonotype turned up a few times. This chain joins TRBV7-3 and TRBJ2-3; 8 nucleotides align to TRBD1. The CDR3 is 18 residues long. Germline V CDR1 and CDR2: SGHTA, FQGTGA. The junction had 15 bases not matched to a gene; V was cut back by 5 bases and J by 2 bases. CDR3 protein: CASSVHAPGQEATDTQYF. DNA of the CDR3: TGTGCCAGCAGCGTCCACGCCCCGGGACAGGAGGCCACAGATACGCAGTATTTT.

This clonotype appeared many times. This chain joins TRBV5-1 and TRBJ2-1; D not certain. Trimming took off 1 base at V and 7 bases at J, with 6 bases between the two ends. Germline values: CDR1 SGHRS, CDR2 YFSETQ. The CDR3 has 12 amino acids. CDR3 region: CASSLFDNEQFF. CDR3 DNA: TGCGCCAGCAGCTTGTTCGATAATGAGCAGTTCTTC.

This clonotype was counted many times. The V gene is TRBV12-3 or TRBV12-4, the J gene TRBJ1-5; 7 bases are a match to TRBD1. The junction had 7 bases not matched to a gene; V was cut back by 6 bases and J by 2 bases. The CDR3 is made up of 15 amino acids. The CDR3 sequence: CASSSGQAGNQPQHF. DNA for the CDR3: TGTGCCAGCAGCAGCGGACAGGCAGGCAATCAGCCCCAGCATTTT.

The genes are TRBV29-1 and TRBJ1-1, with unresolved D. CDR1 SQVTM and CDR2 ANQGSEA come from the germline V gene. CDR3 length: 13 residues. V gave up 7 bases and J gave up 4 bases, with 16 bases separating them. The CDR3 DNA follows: TGCAGCGCTAATAAGGCGTTCGGCACTGAAGCTTTCTTT. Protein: CSANKAFGTEAFF.

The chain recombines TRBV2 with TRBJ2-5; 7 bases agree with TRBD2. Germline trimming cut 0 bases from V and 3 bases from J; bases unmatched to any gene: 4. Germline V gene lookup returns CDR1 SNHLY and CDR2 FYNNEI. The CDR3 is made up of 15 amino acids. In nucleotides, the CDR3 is TGTGCCAGCAGTGAAGCGCTGGCGGGGGAAGAGACCCAGTACTTC. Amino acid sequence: CASSEALAGEETQYF.

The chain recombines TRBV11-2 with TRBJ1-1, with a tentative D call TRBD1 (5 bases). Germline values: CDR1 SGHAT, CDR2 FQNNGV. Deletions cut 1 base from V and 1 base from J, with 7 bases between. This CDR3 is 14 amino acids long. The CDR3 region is CASSLGGPNTEAFF. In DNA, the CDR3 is TGTGCCAGCAGCTTAGGGGGCCCGAACACTGAAGCTTTCTTT. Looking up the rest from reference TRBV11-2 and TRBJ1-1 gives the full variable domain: EAGVAQSPRYKIIEKRQSVAFWCNPISGHATLYWYQQILGQGPKLLIQFQNNGVVDDSQLPKDRFSAERLKGVDSTLKIQPAKLEDSAVYLCASSLGGPNTEAFFGQGTRLTVV.

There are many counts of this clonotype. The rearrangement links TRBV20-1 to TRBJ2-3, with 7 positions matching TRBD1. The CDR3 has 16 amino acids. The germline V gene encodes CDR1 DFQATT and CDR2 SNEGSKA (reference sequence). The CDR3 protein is CSGWEPTGDSTDTQYF. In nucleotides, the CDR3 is TGCAGCGGGTGGGAACCTACAGGGGACAGCACAGATACGCAGTATTTT.

Written as DNA, the CDR3 is TGTGCCAGCAGTCACAACGCAGGGGGGGAGACCCAGTACTTC. Translation gives CASSHNAGGETQYF. The rearrangement joins TRBV27 to TRBJ2-5; maybe TRBD1 (7 bases). Germline V gene lookup returns CDR1 MNHEY and CDR2 SMNVEV (reference sequence). Deletions cut 5 bases from V and 5 bases from J, with 15 bases between. The CDR3 has 14 residues.

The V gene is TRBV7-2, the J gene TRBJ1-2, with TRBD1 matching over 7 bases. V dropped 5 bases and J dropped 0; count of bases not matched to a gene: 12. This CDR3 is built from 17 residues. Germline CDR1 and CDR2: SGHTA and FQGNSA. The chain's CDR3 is CASSQRTGGLANYGYTF. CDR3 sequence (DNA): TGTGCCAGCAGCCAACGGACAGGAGGGTTAGCTAACTATGGCTACACCTTC.

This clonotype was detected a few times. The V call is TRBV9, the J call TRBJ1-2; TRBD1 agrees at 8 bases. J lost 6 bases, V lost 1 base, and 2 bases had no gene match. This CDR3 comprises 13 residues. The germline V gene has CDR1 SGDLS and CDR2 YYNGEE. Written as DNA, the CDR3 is TGTGCCAGCAGCGTACAGGGGGCGCATGGCTACACCTTC. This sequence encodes CASSVQGAHGYTF.

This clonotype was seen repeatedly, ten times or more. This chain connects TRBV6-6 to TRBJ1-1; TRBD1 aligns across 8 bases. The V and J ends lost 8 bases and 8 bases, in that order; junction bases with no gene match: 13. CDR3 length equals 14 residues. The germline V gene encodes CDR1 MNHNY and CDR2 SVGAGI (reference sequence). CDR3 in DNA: TGTGCCAGCTCAGGGGGCGCGACCCCGCGGGAAGCTTTCTTT. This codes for CASSGGATPREAFF.

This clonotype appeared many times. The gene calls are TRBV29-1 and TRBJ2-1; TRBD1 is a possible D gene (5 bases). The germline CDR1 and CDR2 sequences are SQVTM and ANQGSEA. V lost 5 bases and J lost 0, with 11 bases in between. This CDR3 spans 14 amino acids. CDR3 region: CSVLGARSYNEQFF. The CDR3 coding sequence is TGCAGCGTTCTAGGGGCCCGCTCCTACAATGAGCAGTTCTTC.

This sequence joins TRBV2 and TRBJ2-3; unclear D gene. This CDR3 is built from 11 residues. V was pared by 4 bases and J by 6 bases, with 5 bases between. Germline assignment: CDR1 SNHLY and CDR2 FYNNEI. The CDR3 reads CASSAQDTQYF. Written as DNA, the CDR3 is TGTGCCAGCAGTGCTCAGGATACGCAGTATTTT. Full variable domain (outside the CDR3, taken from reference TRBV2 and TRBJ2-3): EPEVTQTPSHQVTQMGQEVILRCVPISNHLYFYWYRQILGQKVEFLVSFYNNEISEKSEIFDDQFSVERPDGSNFTLKIRSTKLEDSAMYFCASSAQDTQYFGPGTRLTVL.

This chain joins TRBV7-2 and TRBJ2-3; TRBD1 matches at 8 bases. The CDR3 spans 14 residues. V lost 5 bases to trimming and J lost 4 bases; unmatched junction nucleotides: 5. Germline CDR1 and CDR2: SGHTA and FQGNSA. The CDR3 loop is CASSDRDRPDTQYF. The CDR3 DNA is TGTGCCAGCAGCGACAGGGACAGGCCAGATACGCAGTATTTT.

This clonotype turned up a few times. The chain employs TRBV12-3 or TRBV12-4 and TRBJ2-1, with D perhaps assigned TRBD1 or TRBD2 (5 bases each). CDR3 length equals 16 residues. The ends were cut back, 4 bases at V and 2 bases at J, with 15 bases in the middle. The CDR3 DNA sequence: TGTGCCAGCAGTTCCCCGGGGACCAGAGCCTACAATGAGCAGTTCTTC. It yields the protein CASSSPGTRAYNEQFF.

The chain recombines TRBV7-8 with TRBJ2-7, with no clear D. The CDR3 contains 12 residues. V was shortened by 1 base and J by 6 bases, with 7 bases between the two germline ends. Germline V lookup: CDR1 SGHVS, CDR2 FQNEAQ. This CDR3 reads CASSLGSSEQYV. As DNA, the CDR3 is TGTGCCAGCAGCTTAGGGTCCAGCGAGCAGTACGTC.

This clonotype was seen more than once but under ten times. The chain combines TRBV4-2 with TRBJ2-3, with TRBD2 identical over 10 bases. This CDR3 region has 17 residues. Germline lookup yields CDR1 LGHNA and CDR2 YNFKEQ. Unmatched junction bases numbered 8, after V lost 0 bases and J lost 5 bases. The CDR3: CASSQDPGSGGGDTQYF. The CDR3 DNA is TGTGCCAGCAGCCAAGATCCGGGGAGCGGGGGGGGAGATACGCAGTATTTT.

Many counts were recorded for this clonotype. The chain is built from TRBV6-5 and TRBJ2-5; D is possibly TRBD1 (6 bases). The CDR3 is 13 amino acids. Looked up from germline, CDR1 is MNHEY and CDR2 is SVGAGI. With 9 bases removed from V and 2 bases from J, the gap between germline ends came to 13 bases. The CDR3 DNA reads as TGTGCCAGTAGAAGGGGGTGGCAAGAGACCCAGTACTTC. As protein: CASRRGWQETQYF.

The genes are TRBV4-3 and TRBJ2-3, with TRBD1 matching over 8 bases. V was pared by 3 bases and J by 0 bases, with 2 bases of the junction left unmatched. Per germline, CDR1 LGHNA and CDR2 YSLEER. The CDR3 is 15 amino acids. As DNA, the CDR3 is TGCGCCAGCAGCCATGGGACAGGAAGCACAGATACGCAGTATTTT. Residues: CASSHGTGSTDTQYF.